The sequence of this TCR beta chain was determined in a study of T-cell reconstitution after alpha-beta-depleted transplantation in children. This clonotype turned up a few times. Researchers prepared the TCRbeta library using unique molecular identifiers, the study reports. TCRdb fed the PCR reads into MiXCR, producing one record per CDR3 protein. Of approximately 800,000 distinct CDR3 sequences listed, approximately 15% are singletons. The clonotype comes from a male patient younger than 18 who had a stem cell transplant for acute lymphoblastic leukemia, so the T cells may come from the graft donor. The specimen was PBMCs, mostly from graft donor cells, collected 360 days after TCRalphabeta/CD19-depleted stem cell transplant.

DNA of the CDR3: TGCAGTGCGTCGGAGGAGCTTAACTATGGCTACACCTTC. It codes for CSASEELNYGYTF. J is TRBJ1-2 and V is TRBV20-1; D not certain. This CDR3 is 13 amino acids long. V lost 6 bases and J 1 base, leaving 12 bases between the germline ends. Germline-derived CDR1 and CDR2 are DFQATT and SNEGSKA (reference sequence).